One and the same sample provided the 14 T cell receptor beta chains below, sequenced in a study of T cell repertoires in cytomegalovirus infection. The antigens of these receptors remain unknown. One entry per CDR3 protein, called by TCRdb with MiXCR from the reads. The table shows about 85,000 distinct CDR3 sequences, with about 45% occurring only once. Source: CD8+ T cells from cultured PBMCs, taken from culture after CMV antigen stimulation. These receptors came from a human donor in good health (CMV status not recorded). Some clones in this sample may be carry-over from other donors' samples.

This clonotype occurred many times. V and J are TRBV7-2 and TRBJ1-3, with D possibly TRBD1 on 5 matching bases. V was clipped by 5 bases and J by 0 bases, with 11 bases between them. From germline, CDR1 is SGHTA and CDR2 FQGNSA. The CDR3 runs 15 residues. CDR3 protein: CASSGGTYSGNTIYF. CDR3 coding DNA: TGTGCCAGCAGCGGTGGGACCTACTCTGGAAACACCATATATTTT.

The chain employs TRBV9 and TRBJ1-2; 7 bases fit TRBD1. V lost 3 bases to trimming and J lost 2 bases; unmatched junction nucleotides: 7. The CDR3 totals 15 residues. CDR1 is SGDLS and CDR2 is YYNGEE in the germline V gene. DNA for the CDR3: TGTGCCAGCAGCGAAGGGACAGCTCAGAACTATGGCTACACCTTC. Its protein product is CASSEGTAQNYGYTF.

The rearrangement links TRBV28 to TRBJ1-4; no definite D call. Trimming took off 6 bases at V and 2 bases at J, with 16 bases between the two ends. The germline gives CDR1 MDHEN, CDR2 SYDVKM. CDR3 size: 16 residues. The CDR3 nucleotides read TGTGCCAGCAGCCTAAGACCCCCGGGCACTAATGAAAAACTGTTTTTT. Translation: CASSLRPPGTNEKLFF.

The chain recombines TRBV14 with TRBJ2-7; unclear D gene. This CDR3 is built from 12 residues. V was clipped by 2 bases and J by 7 bases, with 9 bases between them. CDR1 is SGHDN, CDR2 FVKESK, per germline. CDR3 nucleotides: TGTGCCAGCAGCCAACCCGCGCGTGAGCAGTACTTC. Translation: CASSQPAREQYF. The variable domain in full, completed from reference TRBV14 and TRBJ2-7, reads EAGVTQFPSHSVIEKGQTVTLRCDPISGHDNLYWYRRVMGKEIKFLLHFVKESKQDESGMPNNRFLAERTGGTYSTLKVQPAELEDSGVYFCASSQPAREQYFGPGTRLTVT.

This clonotype has only a few counts. The chain joins TRBV14 to TRBJ1-1; unclear D gene. Per the germline V gene, CDR1 is SGHDN and CDR2 is FVKESK. Trimming took off 4 bases at V and 3 bases at J, with 15 bases between the two ends. The CDR3 is 15 amino acids. CDR3 in amino acids: CASSRERDLDTEAFF. The CDR3 nucleotides are TGTGCCAGCAGCCGGGAAAGAGACCTGGACACTGAAGCTTTCTTT.

The sample holds many counts of this clonotype. This chain uses TRBV7-8 with TRBJ1-5, with TRBD1 identical over 11 bases. The junction had 1 base not matched to a gene; V was cut back by 0 bases and J by 6 bases. The germline V gene has CDR1 SGHVS and CDR2 FQNEAQ. The CDR3 covers 15 residues. Written as DNA, the CDR3 is TGTGCCAGCAGCTTAGCGGGACAGGGGGTTCAGCCCCAGCATTTT. This sequence encodes CASSLAGQGVQPQHF. Based on the CDR3 plus reference TRBV7-8 and TRBJ1-5, the full variable domain is GAGVSQSPRYKVAKRGQDVALRCDPISGHVSLFWYQQALGQGPEFLTYFQNEAQLDKSGLPSDRFFAERPEGSVSTLKIQRTQQEDSAVYLCASSLAGQGVQPQHFGDGTRLSIL.

This clonotype was recorded many times. The V gene is TRBV7-2, the J gene TRBJ2-4; no reliable D call. V was cut by 2 bases and J by 0 bases, with 14 bases left in between. The germline gives CDR1 SGHTA, CDR2 FQGNSA. The CDR3 has 17 residues. The chain's CDR3 is CASSLNKYPLAKNIQYF. The CDR3 bases are TGTGCCAGCAGCTTAAATAAGTATCCTCTAGCCAAAAACATTCAGTACTTC.

The V and J genes are TRBV6-6 and TRBJ2-1; the D gene is possibly TRBD1 (6 bases). The length of the CDR3 is 14 residues. Germline CDR1 and CDR2: MNHNY and SVGAGI (reference sequence). V was pared by 7 bases and J by 9 bases, with 19 bases between. The CDR3 protein is CASKINLQGGEQFF. CDR3 nucleotide sequence: TGTGCCAGCAAGATAAATTTACAGGGTGGTGAGCAGTTCTTC.

A word on this clonotype: An end of the junction does not agree with germline; a read error may underlie this. This sequence joins TRBV7-2 and TRBJ1-5; TRBD1 matches 7 bases. The CDR3 is 15 amino acids. Germline V gives CDR1 SGHTA, CDR2 FQGNSA. The DNA of the CDR3 is TGTGCCAGCAGACCCGGGACAGCTAGAAATAAGCCCCATCATTTT. Amino acid sequence: CASRPGTARNKPHHF.

J is TRBJ2-2 and V is TRBV12-3 or TRBV12-4; 7 bases are a match to TRBD2. This CDR3 has 15 residues. V lost 3 bases to trimming and J lost 3 bases; unmatched junction nucleotides: 4. The CDR3 DNA follows: TGTGCCAGCAGTTTTGAGCGGGGCTACACCGGGGAGCTGTTTTTT. Residues: CASSFERGYTGELFF.

In this sample, this clonotype turned up a few times. The chain has TRBV28 and TRBJ1-1; no clear D gene. The ends were cut back, 1 base at V and 1 base at J, with 16 bases in the middle. The germline gives CDR1 MDHEN, CDR2 SYDVKM. The CDR3 contains 17 residues. CDR3 DNA sequence: TGTGCCAGCAGTTTATCCCCGTACTCAAGCCCGAACACTGAAGCTTTCTTT. This gives the protein CASSLSPYSSPNTEAFF.

In this sample, this clonotype turned up a few times. The V gene is TRBV12-3 or TRBV12-4, the J gene TRBJ1-3, with D tentatively TRBD1 (5 bases). This CDR3 is built from 15 residues. The ends were cut back, 4 bases at V and 0 bases at J, with 10 bases in the middle. The CDR3 loop is CASSSEGTSGNTIYF. CDR3 nucleotides: TGTGCCAGCAGTTCCGAGGGGACCTCTGGAAACACCATATATTTT.

V is TRBV6-5 and J is TRBJ1-2; D is possibly TRBD1 (6 bases). CDR3 length: 15 residues. V was cut by 2 bases and J by 1 base, with 11 bases left in between. CDR1 is MNHEY and CDR2 is SVGAGI in the germline V gene. The DNA for the CDR3 is TGTGCCAGCAGTTACCTGAGGGGGGATAACTATGGCTACACCTTC. Protein product: CASSYLRGDNYGYTF.

This rearrangement joins TRBV7-6 to TRBJ2-1; 8 bases are a match to TRBD1. Germline V CDR1 and CDR2: SGHVS, FNYEAQ. After removal of 4 bases from V and 0 bases from J, the junction contained 5 bases not matched to a gene. The CDR3 contains 16 residues. DNA for the CDR3: TGTGCCAGCAGCTCGGGACAGGCGAGCTCCTACAATGAGCAGTTCTTC. Translated: CASSSGQASSYNEQFF.